The 5 T cell receptor beta chains in this list originate from one sample, sequenced in a study of blood T cells in healthy people across ages. Combining a sample-barcoded 5' primer with a J-beta primer mix, a second PCR ran for about 7 to 11 cycles. TCRdb reanalysed the 5' RACE reads using MiXCR and keeps one entry per CDR3 protein. This sample yields approximately 1.5 million distinct CDR3 sequences, of which roughly 32% are seen a single time; 11% belongs to the top ten. The specimen was blood. These receptors were taken from a woman in her twenties or thirties in good health.

Regarding this clonotype: A read error may produce the germline difference seen at one junction end. CDR3 in DNA: TGTACCAGCAGCGCATGGACAGAATCCTACGAGCAGTACTTC. This translates into CTSSAWTESYEQYF. The gene calls are TRBV5-6 and TRBJ2-7, with D perhaps TRBD1 (6 bases). This CDR3 spans 14 amino acids. CDR1 and CDR2 (germline): SGHDT, YYEEEE.

This clonotype was counted a few times. A much bigger clone sits one base away, suggesting this may be a read error. The rearrangement joins TRBV20-1 to TRBJ1-2; possible D gene TRBD1, 5 bases. Germline assignment: CDR1 DFQATT and CDR2 SNEGSKA (reference sequence). The CDR3 length is 13 residues. Trimming removed 6 bases from V and 4 bases from J, with 15 bases in between. The CDR3 DNA follows: TGCAGTGCAAAGGGGACCGGAGCCTATGGCTACACCTTC. Residues: CSAKGTGAYGYTF.

This clonotype was picked up a small number of times. The V and J genes are TRBV20-1 and TRBJ2-7; TRBD1 agrees at 7 bases. The germline gives CDR1 DFQATT, CDR2 SNEGSKA (reference sequence). There are 14 residues in the CDR3. Losses at the gene ends were 1 base for V and 6 bases for J; bases not matched to a gene: 9. The CDR3 protein is CSARARTGAREQYF. DNA of the CDR3: TGCAGTGCTAGAGCCAGGACAGGTGCCCGCGAGCAGTACTTC.

This rearrangement joins TRBV4-1 to TRBJ2-1; D call uncertain. The CDR3 is 16 residues long. The germline CDR1 and CDR2 sequences are MGHRA and YSYEKL. V lost 3 bases and J lost 0, with 12 bases in between. CDR3 nucleotides: TGCGCCAGCAGCCAGCGACTTTCTAGCTCCTACAATGAGCAGTTCTTC. Protein sequence: CASSQRLSSSYNEQFF.

This chain joins TRBV6-1 and TRBJ2-1; 13 bases are shared with TRBD2. Germline loops: CDR1 MNHNS, CDR2 SASEGT. Trimming cost V 6 bases and J 9 bases; bases outside gene matches: 5. This CDR3 has 14 amino acids. CDR3 amino acids: CASRLLAGGTEQFF. DNA for the CDR3: TGTGCCAGCAGGTTACTAGCGGGAGGGACTGAGCAGTTCTTC.